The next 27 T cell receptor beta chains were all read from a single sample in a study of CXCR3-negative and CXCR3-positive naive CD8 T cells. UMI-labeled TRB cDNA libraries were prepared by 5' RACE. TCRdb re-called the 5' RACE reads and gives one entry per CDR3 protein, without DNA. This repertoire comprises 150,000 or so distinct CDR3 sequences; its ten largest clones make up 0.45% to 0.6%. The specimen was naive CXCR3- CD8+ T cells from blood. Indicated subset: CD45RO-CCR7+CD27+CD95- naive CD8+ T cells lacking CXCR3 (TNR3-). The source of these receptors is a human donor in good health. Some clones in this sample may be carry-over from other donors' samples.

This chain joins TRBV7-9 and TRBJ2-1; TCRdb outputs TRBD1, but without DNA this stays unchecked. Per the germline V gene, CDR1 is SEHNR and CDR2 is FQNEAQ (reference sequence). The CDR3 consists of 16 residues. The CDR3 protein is CASSPPFGPVGDEQFF.

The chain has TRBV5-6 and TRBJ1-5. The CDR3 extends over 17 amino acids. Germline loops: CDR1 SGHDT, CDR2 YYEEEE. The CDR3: CASSLGRSWRDNQPQHF.

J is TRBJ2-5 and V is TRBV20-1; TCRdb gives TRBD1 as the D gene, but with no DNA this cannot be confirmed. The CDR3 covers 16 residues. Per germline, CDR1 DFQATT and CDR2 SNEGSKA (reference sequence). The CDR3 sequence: CSAAGVWGPRGETQYF.

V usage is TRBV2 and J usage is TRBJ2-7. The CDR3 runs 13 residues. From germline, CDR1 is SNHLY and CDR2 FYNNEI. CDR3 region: CASNAGDSYEQYF.

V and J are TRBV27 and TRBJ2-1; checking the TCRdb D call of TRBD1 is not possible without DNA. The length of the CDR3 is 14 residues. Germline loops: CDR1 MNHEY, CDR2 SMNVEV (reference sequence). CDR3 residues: CASSLSRGRVEQFF.

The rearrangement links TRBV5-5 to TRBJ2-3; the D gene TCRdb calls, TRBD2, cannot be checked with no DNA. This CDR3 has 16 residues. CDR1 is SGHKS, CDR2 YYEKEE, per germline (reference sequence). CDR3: CASSSGLAGILDAQYF. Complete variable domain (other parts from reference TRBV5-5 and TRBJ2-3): DAGVTQSPTHLIKTRGQQVTLRCSPISGHKSVSWYQQVLGQGPQFIFQYYEKEERGRGNFPDRFSARQFPNYSSELNVNALLLGDSALYLCASSSGLAGILDAQYFGPGTRLTVL.

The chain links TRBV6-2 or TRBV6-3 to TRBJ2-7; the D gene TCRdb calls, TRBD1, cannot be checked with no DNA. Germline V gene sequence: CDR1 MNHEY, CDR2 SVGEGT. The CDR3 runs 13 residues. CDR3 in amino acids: CASSRDDTYEQYF.

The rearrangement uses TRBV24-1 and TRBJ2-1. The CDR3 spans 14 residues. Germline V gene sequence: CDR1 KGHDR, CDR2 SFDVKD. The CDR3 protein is CATSDRDYYNEQFF.

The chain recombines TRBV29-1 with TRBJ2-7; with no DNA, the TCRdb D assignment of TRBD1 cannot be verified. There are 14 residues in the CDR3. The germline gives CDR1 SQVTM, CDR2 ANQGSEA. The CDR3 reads CSVEDGRGSSEQYF.

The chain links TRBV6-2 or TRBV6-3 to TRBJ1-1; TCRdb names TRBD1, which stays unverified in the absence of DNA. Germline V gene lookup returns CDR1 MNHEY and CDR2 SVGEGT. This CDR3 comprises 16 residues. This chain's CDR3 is CASSYSGDRGHTEAFF.

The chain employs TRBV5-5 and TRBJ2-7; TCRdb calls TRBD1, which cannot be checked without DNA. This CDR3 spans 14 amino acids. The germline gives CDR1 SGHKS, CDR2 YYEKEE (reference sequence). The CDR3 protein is CASSWGQGNYEQYF.

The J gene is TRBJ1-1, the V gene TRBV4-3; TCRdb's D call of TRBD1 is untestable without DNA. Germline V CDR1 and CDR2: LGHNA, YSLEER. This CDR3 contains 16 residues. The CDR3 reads CASSQDGGQGAYEAFF.

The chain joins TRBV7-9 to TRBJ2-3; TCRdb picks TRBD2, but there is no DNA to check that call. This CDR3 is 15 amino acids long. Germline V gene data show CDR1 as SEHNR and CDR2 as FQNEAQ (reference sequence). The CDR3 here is CASNGLAGVADTQYF.

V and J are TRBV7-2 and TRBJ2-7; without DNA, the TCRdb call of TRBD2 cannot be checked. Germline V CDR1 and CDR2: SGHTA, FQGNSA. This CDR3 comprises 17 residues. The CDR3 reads CASSLSTGLAGGYEQYF.

The CDR3 sequence is CASSQDFIQDGIYGYTF. J is TRBJ1-2 and V is TRBV14; TCRdb calls TRBD1, which cannot be checked without DNA. The CDR3 is 17 residues long. Germline CDR1 SGHDN, CDR2 FVKESK.

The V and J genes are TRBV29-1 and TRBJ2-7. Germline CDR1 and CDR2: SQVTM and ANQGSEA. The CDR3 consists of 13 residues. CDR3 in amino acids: CSVQTVGSYEQYF.

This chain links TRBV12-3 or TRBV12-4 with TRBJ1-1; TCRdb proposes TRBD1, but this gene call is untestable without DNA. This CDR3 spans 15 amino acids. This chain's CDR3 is CASSLDGGSYTEAFF.

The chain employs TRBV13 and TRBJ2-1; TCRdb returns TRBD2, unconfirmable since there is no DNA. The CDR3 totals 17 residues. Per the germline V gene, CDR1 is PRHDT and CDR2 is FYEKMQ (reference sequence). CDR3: CASSHTSGLRTTNEQFF.

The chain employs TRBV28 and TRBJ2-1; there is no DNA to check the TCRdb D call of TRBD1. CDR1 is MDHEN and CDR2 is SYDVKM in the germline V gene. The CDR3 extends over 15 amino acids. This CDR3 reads CASTAGQGEDNEQFF.

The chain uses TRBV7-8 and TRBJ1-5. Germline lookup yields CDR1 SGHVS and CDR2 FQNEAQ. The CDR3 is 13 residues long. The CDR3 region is CASSLAPVQPQHF.

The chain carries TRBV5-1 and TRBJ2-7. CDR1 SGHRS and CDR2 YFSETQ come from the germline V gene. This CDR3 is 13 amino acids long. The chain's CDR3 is CASSADASVEQYF.

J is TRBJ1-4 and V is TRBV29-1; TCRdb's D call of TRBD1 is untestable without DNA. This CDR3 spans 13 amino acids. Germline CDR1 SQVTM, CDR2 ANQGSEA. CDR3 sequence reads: CSVSSGGGEKLFF.

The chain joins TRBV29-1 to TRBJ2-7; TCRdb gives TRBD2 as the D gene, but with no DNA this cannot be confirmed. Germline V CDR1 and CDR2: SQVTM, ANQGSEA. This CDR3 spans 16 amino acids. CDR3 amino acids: CSARLAGSLSPNEQYF.

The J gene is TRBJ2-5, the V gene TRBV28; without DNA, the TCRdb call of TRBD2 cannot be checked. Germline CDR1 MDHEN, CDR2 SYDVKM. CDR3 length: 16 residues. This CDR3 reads CASSLGLAGGPSLVSF.

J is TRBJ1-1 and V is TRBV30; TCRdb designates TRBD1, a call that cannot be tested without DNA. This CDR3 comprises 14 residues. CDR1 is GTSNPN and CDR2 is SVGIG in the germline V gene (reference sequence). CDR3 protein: CAWSVLGGGTEAFF.

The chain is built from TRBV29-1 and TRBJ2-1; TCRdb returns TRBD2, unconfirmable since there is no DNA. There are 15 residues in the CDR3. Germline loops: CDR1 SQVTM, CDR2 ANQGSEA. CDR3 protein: CSVVVSSGPYNEQFF.

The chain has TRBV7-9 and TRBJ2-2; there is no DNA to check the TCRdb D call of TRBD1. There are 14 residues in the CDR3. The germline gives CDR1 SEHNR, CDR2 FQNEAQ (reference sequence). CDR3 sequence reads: CASSLVEGTGELFF.